The following is a T cell receptor beta chain sequence with its context. This CDR3 is built from 13 residues. Germline CDR1 LGHDT, CDR2 YNNKEL (reference sequence). Trimming stripped 3 bases from V and 2 bases from J, with 7 bases between. Clones were read by immunoSEQ multiplex PCR, and TCRdb kept only the in-frame ones, dropping some. Of 40,000 to 50,000 clones in the sample, around 90% were seen once. This entry is derived from a study of blood T cell repertoires in COVID-19. Study-level background: The United States, Italy and Spain supplied acute and convalescent COVID-19 samples. The cDNA or gDNA used as material had been derived from T cells, B-cell-depleted T cells, or PBMCs.

The source material was peripheral blood. This TCR was sampled from a man in his 70s with active COVID-19. The chain carries TRBV3-1 (or the pseudogene TRBV3-2) and TRBJ1-2; no firm D call. CDR3 DNA: TGTGCCAGCAGCCAGGCTTGGAACTATGGCTACACCTTC. Protein sequence: CASSQAWNYGYTF.